This TCR beta chain was sequenced in a study of blood T cell repertoires in COVID-19 (dated by TCRdb to the early 2020s). Describing the broader study: The collaborator samples originated in the United States, Italy and Spain and spanned the acute and convalescent phases of COVID-19. The material from the prospective study consisted of cDNA or gDNA derived from T cells, B-cell-depleted T cells, or PBMCs. Deeply sampled blood TCRbeta repertoires from subjects exposed to, actively infected with, or recovered from COVID-19 were included in the dataset. The repertoires were made available in a free public database intended to serve as a resource for research on the immune response to SARS-CoV-2. Where available, HLA class I and class II types were taken from metadata supplied by the sample provider and were not determined by assay-based typing. The samples were drawn from the first 160 participants of the ongoing ImmuneRACE study and from under 1,500 subjects provided by 6 global collaborators. Nearly every sample came with metadata listing a de-identified subject ID, COVID-19 status, age in years and sex. Summary of the overall study and its limitations: The amount of clinical and demographic metadata varied by source and participant and was provided uncurated.

Note on this clone: The antigen it binds to is not known. Per-nucleotide qualities are absent, and no much larger clonotype sits a single base away.

Collaborating institutions collected whole blood in K2EDTA tubes following their own protocols. For TCRbeta analysis, collaborators shipped samples in one of three forms: frozen whole blood, isolated PBMCs, or DNA extracted from either of those sample types. Including cysteine and phenylalanine, the CDR3 has 12 amino acids. Only the CDR3 part of the read is kept: 36 bases, read in frame from the first base. V is pared back by 5 bases and J by 8 bases, with 10 bases lying between the germline termini. In the germline V gene, CDR1 corresponds to LGHNT and CDR2 to FRNRAP. TCRbeta CDR3 regions were amplified from genomic DNA by means of the immunoSEQ Assay, a bias-controlled multiplex PCR. The study's own analysis went as follows. Nucleated cell counts per sample were estimated from amplification of reference gene primers within the assay. To quantify the absolute abundance of each unique TCRbeta CDR3 rearrangement, sequence reads were collapsed and filtered. For each sample, productive Simpson clonality was calculated by taking the square root of Simpson's diversity index across productive rearrangements. Drawn from immuneACCESS, this table holds only the in-frame rearrangements with V and J called that TCRdb kept. Clones are partly lost; checked studies trace under half to an unresolved V gene and leave the rest unexplained. V, J and clone size derive from that table, while D and trimming were established from the DNA sequence. The sample table contains about 95,000 clones; only one count was recorded for 81% of them. About 23% of the sample rests with the top ten.

Recombination connected TRBV12-5 to TRBJ1-3; no D gene is confidently identified. The receptor was isolated from an elderly man with active or convalescent COVID-19. The sequenced sample was peripheral blood. The CDR3 amino acid sequence is: CASGLNRDTIYF. The nucleotide sequence is TGTGCTAGTGGTCTTAACCGGGACACCATATATTTT.